Below, 28 T cell receptor beta chains from the same sample are listed, as sequenced in a study of blood T cell repertoires in COVID-19. Libraries were prepared by immunoSEQ multiplex PCR; TCRdb keeps only in-frame clonotypes and omits some of them. The data contain about 490,000 clones, 80% to 90% of them singletons. The specimen was peripheral blood. These TCRs come from a human donor in a cohort sampled during active COVID-19.

The rearrangement links TRBV12-5 to TRBJ1-1; TRBD1 matches 7 bases. Trimming at V came to 1 base and at J to 0 bases, leaving 14 bases not matched to a gene. This CDR3 is 19 amino acids long. Germline-derived CDR1 and CDR2 are LGHNT and FRNRAP. In DNA form, the CDR3 reads TGTGCTAGTGGTTTGGCTCTGAGACAGGGCCCAATTATGAACACTGAAGCTTTCTTT. This sequence encodes CASGLALRQGPIMNTEAFF.

A single count supports this clone. This chain uses TRBV6-5 with TRBJ1-1; D is possibly TRBD1 (6 bases). Trimming pared 8 bases from V and 0 bases from J, leaving 16 bases between. Per germline, CDR1 MNHEY and CDR2 SVGAGI. The length of the CDR3 is 15 residues. The CDR3 nucleotides are TGTGCCAGCTCCCCTTACCGACAGGTGAACACTGAAGCTTTCTTT. Translating it yields CASSPYRQVNTEAFF.

V is TRBV7-9 and J is TRBJ1-3, with D maybe TRBD1 (6 bases). CDR3 length equals 15 residues. The germline gives CDR1 SEHNR, CDR2 FQNEAQ (reference sequence). Trimming removed 8 bases from V and 3 bases from J, with 17 bases in between. CDR3 in amino acids: CASPSGEGLGNTIYF. DNA of the CDR3: TGTGCCAGCCCGTCAGGGGAAGGGCTTGGAAACACCATATATTTT.

The chain recombines TRBV3-1 (or the pseudogene TRBV3-2) with TRBJ1-1, with D maybe TRBD1 (6 bases). The CDR3 consists of 12 residues. Germline V gene sequence: CDR1 LGHDT, CDR2 YNNKEL (reference sequence). Trimming cost V 2 bases and J 11 bases, with 12 bases left between them. CDR3 region: CASSQSDSRAFF. The CDR3 DNA sequence: TGTGCCAGCAGCCAATCGGACAGCCGGGCTTTCTTT.

The chain uses TRBV30 and TRBJ1-2; D may be TRBD1 (6 bases). The CDR3 totals 14 residues. CDR1 GTSNPN and CDR2 SVGIG come from the germline V gene (reference sequence). The V end lost 3 bases, the J end lost 4 bases, and 15 bases lay between the germline ends. This chain's CDR3 is CAWRFGQTPYGYTF. CDR3 in DNA: TGTGCCTGGAGGTTCGGACAGACGCCCTATGGCTACACCTTC. Full variable domain (remainder filled in from reference TRBV30 and TRBJ1-2): SQTIHQWPATLVQPVGSPLSLECTVEGTSNPNLYWYRQAAGRGLQLLFYSVGIGQISSEVPQNLSASRPQDRQFILSSKKLLLSDSGFYLCAWRFGQTPYGYTFGSGTRLTVV.

The V and J genes are TRBV7-3 and TRBJ2-1, with 11 bases aligning to TRBD2. This CDR3 region has 15 residues. With V trimmed by 5 bases and J by 7 bases, 7 bases remained unmatched. Germline V gene data show CDR1 as SGHTA and CDR2 as FQGTGA. The CDR3 coding sequence is TGTGCCAGCAGCCCCGGGCTAGCGGGAGGTAATGAGCAGTTCTTC. Translating gives CASSPGLAGGNEQFF.

This clone showed up just a few times. An end of the junction differs from the germline gene, which may be a read error. The chain couples TRBV2 to TRBJ2-7; 12 bases are shared with TRBD2. Germline assignment: CDR1 SNHLY and CDR2 FYNNEI. This CDR3 comprises 16 residues. The CDR3 sequence: CASSEGLAGVSDEQYF. CDR3 in DNA: TGTGCCAGCAGTGAAGGACTAGCGGGAGTCTCCGACGAGCAGTACTTC. Supplemented by reference TRBV2 and TRBJ2-7, the full variable domain reads EPEVTQTPSHQVTQMGQEVILRCVPISNHLYFYWYRQILGQKVEFLVSFYNNEISEKSEIFDDQFSVERPDGSNFTLKIRSTKLEDSAMYFCASSEGLAGVSDEQYFGPGTRLTVT.

The V call is TRBV2, the J call TRBJ2-7, with a tentative D call TRBD1 (6 bases). Trimming left V 7 bases short and J 0 bases short, with 13 bases between. The CDR3 has 14 amino acids. Germline CDR1 reads SNHLY; CDR2 reads FYNNEI. The CDR3 nucleotides read TGTGCCAGCATTCTCCGGGACATCTCCTACGAGCAGTACTTC. Residues: CASILRDISYEQYF.

J is TRBJ2-1 and V is TRBV18; 7 nucleotides agree with TRBD2. J gave up 7 bases and V 6 bases, and 12 bases lay outside the gene matches. The CDR3 has 15 residues. From germline, CDR1 is KGHSH and CDR2 LQKENI. The CDR3 DNA sequence: TGTGCCAGCTCTCTTTCTACCGGGACTACTAATGAGCAGTTCTTC. It codes for CASSLSTGTTNEQFF.

This clone was seen only once. The chain carries TRBV30 and TRBJ2-7, with D perhaps matching TRBD2 (6 bases). This CDR3 has 14 residues. Germline lookup yields CDR1 GTSNPN and CDR2 SVGIG (reference sequence). The V gene lost 0 bases and the J gene lost 2 bases, with 11 bases spanning the gap. The CDR3 here is CAWSVREYTYEQYF. As DNA, the CDR3 is TGTGCCTGGAGTGTACGGGAGTACACCTACGAGCAGTACTTC. Based on the CDR3 plus reference TRBV30 and TRBJ2-7, the full variable domain is SQTIHQWPATLVQPVGSPLSLECTVEGTSNPNLYWYRQAAGRGLQLLFYSVGIGQISSEVPQNLSASRPQDRQFILSSKKLLLSDSGFYLCAWSVREYTYEQYFGPGTRLTVT.

This sequence joins TRBV7-3 and TRBJ2-3; 12 nucleotides agree with TRBD2. The CDR3 is made up of 16 amino acids. V shed 5 bases, J shed 3 bases, and the junction held 6 bases outside the gene matches. Germline V lookup: CDR1 SGHTA, CDR2 FQGTGA. CDR3 sequence (DNA): TGTGCCAGCAGCCTGGGACTAGCGGGTAGAACAGATACGCAGTATTTT. Encoded protein: CASSLGLAGRTDTQYF.

The chain carries TRBV12-5 and TRBJ1-5, with a possible D match to TRBD1 (6 bases). V dropped 5 bases and J dropped 5 bases, with 13 bases sitting between them. This CDR3 spans 14 amino acids. CDR1 and CDR2 (germline): LGHNT, FRNRAP. The CDR3 spells CASGPRGAYQPQHF. The DNA of the CDR3 is TGTGCTAGTGGTCCTCGGGGGGCCTATCAGCCCCAGCATTTT.

The rearrangement joins TRBV19 to TRBJ2-1, with TRBD1 matching 7 bases. V lost 4 bases and J lost 13; bases outside the gene matches: 16. CDR3 length equals 15 residues. From germline, CDR1 is LNHDA and CDR2 SQIVND (reference sequence). Written as DNA, the CDR3 is TGTGCCAGTAGTACGCCCTCCGGGAACAGGGGATATCAGTTCTTC. This sequence encodes CASSTPSGNRGYQFF.

The V and J genes are TRBV5-1 and TRBJ2-7; TRBD2 matches 11 bases. CDR3 length equals 16 residues. V dropped 2 bases and J dropped 1; count of bases not matched to a gene: 5. From germline, CDR1 is SGHRS and CDR2 YFSETQ. CDR3 in amino acids: CASSFGLAGGSYEQYF. As DNA, the CDR3 is TGCGCCAGCAGCTTTGGGCTAGCGGGAGGATCCTACGAGCAGTACTTC.

This chain links TRBV27 with TRBJ1-1; D call uncertain. The germline gives CDR1 MNHEY, CDR2 SMNVEV (reference sequence). The CDR3 spans 14 residues. The V end was cut by 2 bases, the J end by 8 bases, with 15 bases between. CDR3 coding DNA: TGTGCCAGCAGTTTAACTTCGGCGGCCTTAGAAGCTTTCTTT. The encoded protein is CASSLTSAALEAFF.

This clone was seen many times. The rearrangement links TRBV28 to TRBJ2-5; 9 bases are a match to TRBD1. This CDR3 has 17 residues. Unmatched junction bases numbered 13, after V lost 4 bases and J lost 4 bases. Germline V gene sequence: CDR1 MDHEN, CDR2 SYDVKM. The DNA for the CDR3 is TGTGCCAGCAGTTCGTCCCGGGACAGGGTTGAGGGAGAGACCCAGTACTTC. This encodes CASSSSRDRVEGETQYF.

The V and J genes are TRBV28 and TRBJ2-5, with 7 bases identical to TRBD2. Trimming took 3 bases from V and 5 from J; bases not matched to a gene: 3. The CDR3 is 13 amino acids. Germline lookup yields CDR1 MDHEN and CDR2 SYDVKM. CDR3 nucleotide sequence: TGTGCCAGCAGTTTCCGGGGAGGGGAGACCCAGTACTTC. Translation: CASSFRGGETQYF.

The V gene is TRBV5-1, the J gene TRBJ2-1, with 11 bases fitting TRBD1. J lost 6 bases, V lost 0 bases, and 5 bases had no gene match. From germline, CDR1 is SGHRS and CDR2 YFSETQ. CDR3 length equals 16 residues. The CDR3 DNA reads as TGCGCCAGCAGCTTGGAGAGGACAGGGGGCATCAATGAGCAGTTCTTC. It translates to CASSLERTGGINEQFF.

The chain links TRBV14 to TRBJ2-1, with TRBD2 identical over 11 bases. The ends lost 6 bases at V and 7 bases at J; junction bases unmatched: 8. This CDR3 has 15 amino acids. Germline V gene lookup returns CDR1 SGHDN and CDR2 FVKESK. The DNA of the CDR3 is TGTGCCAGCAGTCTTAGCGGGAGGGCCAGAAATGAGCAGTTCTTC. This gives the protein CASSLSGRARNEQFF.

The V call is TRBV28, the J call TRBJ2-7; tentative D call: TRBD2 (6 bases). CDR3 length equals 18 residues. The germline V gene encodes CDR1 MDHEN and CDR2 SYDVKM. V lost 5 bases and J lost 4, with 27 bases in between. This CDR3 reads CASSAGDGDFSLAYEQYF. The CDR3 bases are TGTGCCAGCAGTGCGGGTGATGGGGACTTTTCTTTAGCTTACGAGCAGTACTTC. The variable domain in full, with the rest retrieved from reference TRBV28 and TRBJ2-7, is DVKVTQSSRYLVKRTGEKVFLECVQDMDHENMFWYRQDPGLGLRLIYFSYDVKMKEKGDIPEGYSVSREKKERFSLILESASTNQTSMYLCASSAGDGDFSLAYEQYFGPGTRLTVT.

The chain joins TRBV6-2 or TRBV6-3 to TRBJ2-5; D may be TRBD1 (6 bases). The V gene lost 0 bases and the J gene lost 5 bases, with 10 bases spanning the gap. The V gene's germline CDR1 is MNHEY and CDR2 SVGEGT. The CDR3 is 14 residues long. CDR3 nucleotide sequence: TGTGCCAGCAGTTACTCCCAGGGGTGGGAGACCCAGTACTTC. Residues: CASSYSQGWETQYF.

The chain is built from TRBV30 and TRBJ1-4; D is uncertain. V lost 0 bases and J 7 bases, leaving 15 bases between the germline ends. Germline CDR1 is GTSNPN and CDR2 is SVGIG (reference sequence). This CDR3 has 15 amino acids. CDR3 DNA: TGTGCCTGGAGTGTAGGTTTCGCGGAAAGTGAAAAACTGTTTTTT. Translation: CAWSVGFAESEKLFF. The full variable domain, in which reference TRBV30 and TRBJ1-4 provide the parts outside the CDR3, is SQTIHQWPATLVQPVGSPLSLECTVEGTSNPNLYWYRQAAGRGLQLLFYSVGIGQISSEVPQNLSASRPQDRQFILSSKKLLLSDSGFYLCAWSVGFAESEKLFFGSGTQLSVL.

This chain joins TRBV5-1 and TRBJ2-3; 12 bases map to TRBD2. CDR1 is SGHRS and CDR2 is YFSETQ in the germline V gene. CDR3 size: 22 residues. Trimming took 1 base from V and 2 from J; bases not matched to a gene: 20. DNA for the CDR3: TGCGCCAGCAGCTTGAAGGGCCTGGACTGGACTAGCGGGGTGCCTGTCACAGATACGCAGTATTTT. Translating gives CASSLKGLDWTSGVPVTDTQYF.

The chain recombines TRBV28 with TRBJ1-2; weak D call: TRBD1 (5 bases). The ends were cut back, 8 bases at V and 6 bases at J, with 25 bases in the middle. The CDR3 is 16 residues long. CDR1 is MDHEN, CDR2 SYDVKM, per germline. The CDR3 DNA is TGTGCCAGCGGTTCGAGGAGGGACGCACTTCTAGATGGCTACACCTTC. Translation gives CASGSRRDALLDGYTF.

This clone was detected a few times. The V and J genes are TRBV2 and TRBJ1-3, with D possibly being TRBD1 (6 bases). The CDR3 has 14 amino acids. Trimming pared 6 bases from V and 4 bases from J, leaving 13 bases between. Germline values: CDR1 SNHLY, CDR2 FYNNEI. The CDR3, as DNA: TGTGCCAGCAGCACGACAGGAGCCGGAAACACCATATATTTT. This gives the protein CASSTTGAGNTIYF.

This chain links TRBV11-2 with TRBJ2-7; D is unclear. Germline CDR1 SGHAT, CDR2 FQNNGV. There are 17 residues in the CDR3. V was pared by 1 base and J by 7 bases, with 23 bases between. CDR3 in amino acids: CASSLVGAQPALLEQYF. CDR3 DNA sequence: TGTGCCAGCAGCTTAGTAGGCGCACAGCCCGCACTTTTAGAGCAGTACTTC.

Note on this clone: One junction end disagrees with the germline gene, perhaps due to a read error. The chain employs TRBV7-2 and TRBJ2-3, with unresolved D. This CDR3 has 15 amino acids. Looked up from germline, CDR1 is SGHTA and CDR2 is FQGNSA. CDR3 residues: CASCLERRSTDTQYF. The CDR3 DNA sequence: TGTGCCAGCTGCTTGGAACGCAGGTCCACAGATACGCAGTATTTT.

The chain recombines TRBV5-8 with TRBJ2-1, with D tentatively TRBD1 (6 bases). This CDR3 comprises 15 residues. Trimming stripped 0 bases from V and 3 bases from J, with 10 bases between. Germline lookup yields CDR1 SGHTS and CDR2 YDEGEE. The CDR3 protein is CASSLGQAYYNEQFF. In DNA, the CDR3 is TGTGCCAGCAGCTTGGGACAGGCTTACTACAATGAGCAGTTCTTC.